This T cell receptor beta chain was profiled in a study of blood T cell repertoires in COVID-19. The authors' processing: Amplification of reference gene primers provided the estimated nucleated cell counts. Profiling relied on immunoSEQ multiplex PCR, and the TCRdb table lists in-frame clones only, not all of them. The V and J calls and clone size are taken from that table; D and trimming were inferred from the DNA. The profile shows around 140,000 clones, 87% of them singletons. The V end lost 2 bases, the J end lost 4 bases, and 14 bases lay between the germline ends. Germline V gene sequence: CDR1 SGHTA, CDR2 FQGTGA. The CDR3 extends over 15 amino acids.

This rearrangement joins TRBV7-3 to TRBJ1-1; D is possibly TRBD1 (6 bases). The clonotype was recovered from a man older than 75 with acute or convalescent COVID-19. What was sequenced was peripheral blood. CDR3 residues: CASSLWSGEGTEAFF. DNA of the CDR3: TGTGCCAGCAGCTTATGGTCAGGGGAAGGCACTGAAGCTTTCTTT.